This T cell receptor beta chain was captured by sequencing in a study of T cell responses to AZD1222 COVID-19 vaccine. CDR3 length: 16 amino acids. Germline V gene lookup returns CDR1 SGHTA and CDR2 FQGNSA. V shed 4 bases and J shed 3 bases, with 19 bases lying between them. TCRdb's table, derived via immunoSEQ multiplex PCR, lists solely in-frame clones and lacks some. The repertoire holds around 110,000 clones, just over 85% seen once, with around 9.6% in the top ten. A note on this clone: Its antigen is not identified.

Points from the study as a whole: Donors skewed white British and female; clonal diversity was possibly underestimated. Nearly half of the spike-specific TCRs reportedly recognize variant regions that carry no mutations. Baseline testing showed seropositivity in only six AZD1222 recipients.

Sequenced material: peripheral blood, taken on day 0 of AZD1222 vaccination. J is TRBJ2-7 and V is TRBV7-2, with a tentative D call TRBD1 (7 bases). The TCR comes from an adult in good health. CDR3 protein: CASSSQGGGAFYEQYF. DNA of the CDR3: TGTGCCAGCAGCTCCCAGGGGGGCGGGGCGTTCTACGAGCAGTACTTC.